The subject of this entry is one T cell receptor (beta chain). The antigen remains unidentified. These data originate in a study of blood T cells in healthy people across ages. Whole-study findings and limits: Expanded clonotype changes were possibly confounded by unknown donor CMV status. Diversity was estimated from one million T cells, and these estimates were considered underestimates. Naive T cell percentage strongly correlated with TCR beta diversity.

Using a J-beta primer mix together with a sample-barcoded 5' primer, a second PCR was run for roughly 6 to 11 cycles. Each CDR3 protein is one row after TCRdb ran MiXCR on the 5' RACE reads. The table lists around 1,900,000 distinct CDR3 sequences, 35% to 50% of them singletons, with around 23% in the top ten. There are 13 residues in the CDR3. CDR1 and CDR2 (germline): DFQATT, SNEGSKA (reference sequence). Trimming pared 5 bases from V and 5 bases from J, leaving 15 bases between. This TCR was sampled from a human donor in good health. The rearrangement joins TRBV20-1 to TRBJ2-5; a weak D match, TRBD2 (5 bases). The sample was blood. CDR3: CSAPQVGVETQYF. In DNA form, the CDR3 reads TGCAGTGCTCCCCAGGTCGGGGTGGAGACCCAGTACTTC.